This entry is about one T cell receptor beta chain. Libraries were prepared by immunoSEQ multiplex PCR; TCRdb keeps only in-frame clonotypes and omits some of them. This table holds 26,000 or so clones, roughly 89% found once. V dropped 3 bases and J dropped 0; count of bases not matched to a gene: 12. This CDR3 comprises 19 residues. Germline V gene lookup returns CDR1 SGDLS and CDR2 YYNGEE. This specimen comes from a study of T cell changes during pregnancy in multiple sclerosis. The chain carries TRBV9 and TRBJ2-3; 11 bases map to TRBD2. Source: CD4+ T cells from peripheral blood mononuclear cells, taken in the first trimester of pregnancy. The receptor was isolated from a female donor in good health, enrolled as a control in a pregnancy study. In DNA form, the CDR3 reads TGTGCCAGCAGCGGCCCTCCCCGTGGGACTAGCGGTAGCACAGATACGCAGTATTTT. It translates to CASSGPPRGTSGSTDTQYF.